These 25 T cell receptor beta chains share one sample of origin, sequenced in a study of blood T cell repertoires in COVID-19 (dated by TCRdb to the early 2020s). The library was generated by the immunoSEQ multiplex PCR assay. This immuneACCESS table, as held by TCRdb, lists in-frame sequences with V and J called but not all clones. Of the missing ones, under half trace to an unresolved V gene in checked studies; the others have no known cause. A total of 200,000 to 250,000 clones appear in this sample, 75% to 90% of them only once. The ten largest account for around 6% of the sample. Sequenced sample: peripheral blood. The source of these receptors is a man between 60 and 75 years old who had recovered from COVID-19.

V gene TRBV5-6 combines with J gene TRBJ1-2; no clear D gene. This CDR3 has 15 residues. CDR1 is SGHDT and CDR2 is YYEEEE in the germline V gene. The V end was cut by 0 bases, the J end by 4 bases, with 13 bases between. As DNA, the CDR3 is TGTGCCAGCAGCTTGGAGTTGTCAGACTCCTATGGCTACACCTTC. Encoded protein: CASSLELSDSYGYTF.

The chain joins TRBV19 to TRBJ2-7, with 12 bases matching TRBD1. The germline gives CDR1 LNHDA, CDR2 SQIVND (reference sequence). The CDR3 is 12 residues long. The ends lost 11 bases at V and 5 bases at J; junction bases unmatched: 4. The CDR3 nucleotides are TGTGCCGGGGGGACAGGGGGCGACGAGCAGTACTTC. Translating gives CAGGTGGDEQYF.

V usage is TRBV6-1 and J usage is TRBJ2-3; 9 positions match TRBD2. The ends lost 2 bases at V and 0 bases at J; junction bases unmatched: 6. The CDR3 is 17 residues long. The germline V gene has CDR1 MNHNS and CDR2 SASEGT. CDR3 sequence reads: CASSERAGGTSTDTQYF. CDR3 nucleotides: TGTGCCAGCAGTGAAAGAGCGGGGGGAACTAGCACAGATACGCAGTATTTT.

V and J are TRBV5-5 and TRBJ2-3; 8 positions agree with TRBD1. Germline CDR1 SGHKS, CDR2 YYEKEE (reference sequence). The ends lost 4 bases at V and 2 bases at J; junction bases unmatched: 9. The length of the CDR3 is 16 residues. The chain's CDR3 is CASSRGTGSPTDTQYF. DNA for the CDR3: TGTGCCAGCAGCCGAGGGACAGGTTCCCCCACAGATACGCAGTATTTT.

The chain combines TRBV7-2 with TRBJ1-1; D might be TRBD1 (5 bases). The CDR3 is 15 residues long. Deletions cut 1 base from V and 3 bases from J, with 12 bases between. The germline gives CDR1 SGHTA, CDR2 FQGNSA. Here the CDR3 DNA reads TGTGCCAGCAGCTTAGAGGGTAGGGGCGACACTGAAGCTTTCTTT. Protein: CASSLEGRGDTEAFF.

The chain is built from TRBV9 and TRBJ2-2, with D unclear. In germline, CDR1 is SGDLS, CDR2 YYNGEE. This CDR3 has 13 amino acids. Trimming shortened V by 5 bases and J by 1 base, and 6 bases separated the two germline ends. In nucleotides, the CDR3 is TGTGCCAGCAGTGGGCTGAACACCGGGGAGCTGTTTTTT. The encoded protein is CASSGLNTGELFF.

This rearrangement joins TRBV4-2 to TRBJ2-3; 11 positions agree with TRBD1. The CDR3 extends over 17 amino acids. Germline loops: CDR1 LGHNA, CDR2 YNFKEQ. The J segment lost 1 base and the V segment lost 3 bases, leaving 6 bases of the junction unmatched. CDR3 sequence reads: CASSHEGTGGRTDTQYF. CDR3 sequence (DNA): TGTGCCAGCAGCCATGAAGGGACAGGGGGGCGCACAGATACGCAGTATTTT.

For the CDR3, the DNA is TGTGCCAGCTCACCCACAGGGGACACTGAAGCTTTCTTT. This encodes CASSPTGDTEAFF. This chain connects TRBV18 to TRBJ1-1, with 7 bases lining up with TRBD1. There are 13 residues in the CDR3. Germline loops: CDR1 KGHSH, CDR2 LQKENI. J lost 3 bases, V lost 3 bases, and 1 base had no gene match. Full variable domain (missing parts from reference TRBV18 and TRBJ1-1): NAGVMQNPRHLVRRRGQEARLRCSPMKGHSHVYWYRQLPEEGLKFMVYLQKENIIDESGMPKERFSAEFPKEGPSILRIQQVVRGDSAAYFCASSPTGDTEAFFGQGTRLTVV.

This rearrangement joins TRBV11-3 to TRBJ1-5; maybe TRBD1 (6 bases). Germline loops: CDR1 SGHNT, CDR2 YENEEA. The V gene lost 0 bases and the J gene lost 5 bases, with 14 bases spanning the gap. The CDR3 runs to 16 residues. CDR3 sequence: CASSLEFVGGDQPQHF. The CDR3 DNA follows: TGTGCCAGCAGCTTAGAATTTGTAGGGGGGGATCAGCCCCAGCATTTT.

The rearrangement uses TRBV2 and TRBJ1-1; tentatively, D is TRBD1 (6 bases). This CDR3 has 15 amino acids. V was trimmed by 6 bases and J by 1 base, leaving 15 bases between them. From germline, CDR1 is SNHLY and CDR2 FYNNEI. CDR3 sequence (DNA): TGTGCCAGCAGGGGGGCCGGACTCGCGAACACTGAAGCTTTCTTT. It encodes CASRGAGLANTEAFF.

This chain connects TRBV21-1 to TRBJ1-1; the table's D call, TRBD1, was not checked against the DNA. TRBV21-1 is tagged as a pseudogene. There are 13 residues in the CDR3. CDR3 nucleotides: TGTGCCAGAGAAGCTCAGGTGAACACTGAAGCTTTCTTT. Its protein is CAREAQVNTEAFF.

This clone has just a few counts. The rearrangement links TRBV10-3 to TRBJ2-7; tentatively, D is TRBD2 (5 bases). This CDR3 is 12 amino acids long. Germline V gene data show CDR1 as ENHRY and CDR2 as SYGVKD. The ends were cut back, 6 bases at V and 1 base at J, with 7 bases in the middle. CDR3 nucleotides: TGTGCCATCAGCGGGGAATCCTACGAGCAGTACTTC. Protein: CAISGESYEQYF.

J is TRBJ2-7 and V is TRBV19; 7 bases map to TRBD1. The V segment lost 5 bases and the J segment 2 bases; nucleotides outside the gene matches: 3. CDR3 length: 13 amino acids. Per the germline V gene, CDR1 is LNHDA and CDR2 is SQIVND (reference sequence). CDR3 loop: CASSFGQAYEQYF. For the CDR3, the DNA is TGTGCCAGTAGTTTCGGACAGGCCTACGAGCAGTACTTC.

DNA of the CDR3: TGTGCCAGCAGTTTGGAGTTTAACACTGAAGCTTTCTTT. This sequence encodes CASSLEFNTEAFF. The chain is built from TRBV27 and TRBJ1-1; D call uncertain. V shed 3 bases and J shed 2 bases, with 7 bases lying between them. Germline V CDR1 and CDR2: MNHEY, SMNVEV (reference sequence). This CDR3 comprises 13 residues.

The CDR3 is CASSLGLQDTDTQYF. The CDR3 bases are TGTGCCAGCAGCTTAGGGTTACAGGACACAGATACGCAGTATTTT. The genes are TRBV7-9 and TRBJ2-3; a weak D match, TRBD1 (5 bases). This CDR3 contains 15 residues. In germline, CDR1 is SEHNR, CDR2 FQNEAQ (reference sequence). Trimming pared 1 base from V and 2 bases from J, leaving 10 bases between. The complete variable domain, with remaining parts taken from reference TRBV7-9 and TRBJ2-3, reads DTGVSQNPRHKITKRGQNVTFRCDPISEHNRLYWYRQTLGQGPEFLTYFQNEAQLEKSRLLSDRFSAERPKGSFSTLEIQRTEQGDSAMYLCASSLGLQDTDTQYFGPGTRLTVL.

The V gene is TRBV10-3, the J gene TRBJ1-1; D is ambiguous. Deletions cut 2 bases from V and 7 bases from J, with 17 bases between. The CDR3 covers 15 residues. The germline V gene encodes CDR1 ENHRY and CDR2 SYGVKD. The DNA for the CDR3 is TGTGCCATCAGTGAGAATGAACGGGGTCGGGGTGAAGCTTTCTTT. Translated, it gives CAISENERGRGEAFF.

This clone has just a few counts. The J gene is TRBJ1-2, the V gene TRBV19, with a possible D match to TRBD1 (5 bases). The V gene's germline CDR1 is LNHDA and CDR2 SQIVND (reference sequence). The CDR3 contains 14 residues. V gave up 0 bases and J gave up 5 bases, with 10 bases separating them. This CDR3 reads CASSIEGRFYGYTF. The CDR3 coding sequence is TGTGCCAGTAGTATAGAGGGGCGATTTTATGGCTACACCTTC.

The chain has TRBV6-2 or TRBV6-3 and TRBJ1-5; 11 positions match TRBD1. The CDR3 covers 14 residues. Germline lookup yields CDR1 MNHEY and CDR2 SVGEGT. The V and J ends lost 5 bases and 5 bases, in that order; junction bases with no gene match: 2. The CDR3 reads CASSGQGAYQPQHF. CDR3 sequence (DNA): TGTGCCAGCAGTGGACAGGGGGCTTATCAGCCCCAGCATTTT.

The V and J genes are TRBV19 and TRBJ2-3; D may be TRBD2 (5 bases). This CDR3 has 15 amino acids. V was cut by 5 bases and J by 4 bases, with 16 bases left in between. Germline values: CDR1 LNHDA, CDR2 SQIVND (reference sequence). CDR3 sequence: CASSAYGEIPDTQYF. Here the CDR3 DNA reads TGTGCCAGTAGTGCCTATGGGGAGATCCCAGATACGCAGTATTTT.

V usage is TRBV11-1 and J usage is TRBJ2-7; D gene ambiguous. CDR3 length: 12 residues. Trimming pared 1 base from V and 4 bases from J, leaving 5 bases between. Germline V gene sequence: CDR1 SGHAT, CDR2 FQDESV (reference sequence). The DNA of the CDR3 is TGTGCCAGCAGCTTAGTAGAATACGAGCAGTACTTC. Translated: CASSLVEYEQYF. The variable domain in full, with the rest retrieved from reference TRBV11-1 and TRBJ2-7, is EAEVAQSPRYKITEKSQAVAFWCDPISGHATLYWYRQILGQGPELLVQFQDESVVDDSQLPKDRFSAERLKGVDSTLKIQPAELGDSAMYLCASSLVEYEQYFGPGTRLTVT.

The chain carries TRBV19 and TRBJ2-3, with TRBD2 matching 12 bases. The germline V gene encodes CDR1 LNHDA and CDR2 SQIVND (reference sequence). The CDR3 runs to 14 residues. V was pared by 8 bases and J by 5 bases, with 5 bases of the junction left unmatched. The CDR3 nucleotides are TGTGCCAGTCGACTAGCGGGAGTTGGAGATACGCAGTATTTT. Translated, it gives CASRLAGVGDTQYF.

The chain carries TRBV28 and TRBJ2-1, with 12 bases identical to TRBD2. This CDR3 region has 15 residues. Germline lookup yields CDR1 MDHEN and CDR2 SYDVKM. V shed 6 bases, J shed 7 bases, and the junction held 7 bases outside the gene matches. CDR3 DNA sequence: TGTGCCAGCAGCATACTAGCGGGAGGTAGGAATGAGCAGTTCTTC. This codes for CASSILAGGRNEQFF.

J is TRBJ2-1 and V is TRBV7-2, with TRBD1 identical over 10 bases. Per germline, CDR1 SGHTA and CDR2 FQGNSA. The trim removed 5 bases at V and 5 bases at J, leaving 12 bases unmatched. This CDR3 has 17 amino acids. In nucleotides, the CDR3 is TGTGCCAGCAGCCGTAGTGGGACAGGGGTGGTGAACAATGAGCAGTTCTTC. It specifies CASSRSGTGVVNNEQFF.

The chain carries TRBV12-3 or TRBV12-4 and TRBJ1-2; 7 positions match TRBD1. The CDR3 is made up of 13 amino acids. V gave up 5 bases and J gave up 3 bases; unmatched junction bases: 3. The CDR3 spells CASSGQGDYGYTF. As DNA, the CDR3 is TGTGCCAGCAGTGGGCAGGGGGACTATGGCTACACCTTC.

The CDR3 sequence: CASSPTRGIDYGYTF. DNA for the CDR3: TGTGCCAGCTCACCTACCAGGGGGATCGACTATGGCTACACCTTC. This sequence joins TRBV18 and TRBJ1-2, with 7 bases that match TRBD1. This CDR3 has 15 amino acids. The germline V gene has CDR1 KGHSH and CDR2 LQKENI. Losses at the gene ends were 3 bases for V and 3 bases for J; bases not matched to a gene: 7.